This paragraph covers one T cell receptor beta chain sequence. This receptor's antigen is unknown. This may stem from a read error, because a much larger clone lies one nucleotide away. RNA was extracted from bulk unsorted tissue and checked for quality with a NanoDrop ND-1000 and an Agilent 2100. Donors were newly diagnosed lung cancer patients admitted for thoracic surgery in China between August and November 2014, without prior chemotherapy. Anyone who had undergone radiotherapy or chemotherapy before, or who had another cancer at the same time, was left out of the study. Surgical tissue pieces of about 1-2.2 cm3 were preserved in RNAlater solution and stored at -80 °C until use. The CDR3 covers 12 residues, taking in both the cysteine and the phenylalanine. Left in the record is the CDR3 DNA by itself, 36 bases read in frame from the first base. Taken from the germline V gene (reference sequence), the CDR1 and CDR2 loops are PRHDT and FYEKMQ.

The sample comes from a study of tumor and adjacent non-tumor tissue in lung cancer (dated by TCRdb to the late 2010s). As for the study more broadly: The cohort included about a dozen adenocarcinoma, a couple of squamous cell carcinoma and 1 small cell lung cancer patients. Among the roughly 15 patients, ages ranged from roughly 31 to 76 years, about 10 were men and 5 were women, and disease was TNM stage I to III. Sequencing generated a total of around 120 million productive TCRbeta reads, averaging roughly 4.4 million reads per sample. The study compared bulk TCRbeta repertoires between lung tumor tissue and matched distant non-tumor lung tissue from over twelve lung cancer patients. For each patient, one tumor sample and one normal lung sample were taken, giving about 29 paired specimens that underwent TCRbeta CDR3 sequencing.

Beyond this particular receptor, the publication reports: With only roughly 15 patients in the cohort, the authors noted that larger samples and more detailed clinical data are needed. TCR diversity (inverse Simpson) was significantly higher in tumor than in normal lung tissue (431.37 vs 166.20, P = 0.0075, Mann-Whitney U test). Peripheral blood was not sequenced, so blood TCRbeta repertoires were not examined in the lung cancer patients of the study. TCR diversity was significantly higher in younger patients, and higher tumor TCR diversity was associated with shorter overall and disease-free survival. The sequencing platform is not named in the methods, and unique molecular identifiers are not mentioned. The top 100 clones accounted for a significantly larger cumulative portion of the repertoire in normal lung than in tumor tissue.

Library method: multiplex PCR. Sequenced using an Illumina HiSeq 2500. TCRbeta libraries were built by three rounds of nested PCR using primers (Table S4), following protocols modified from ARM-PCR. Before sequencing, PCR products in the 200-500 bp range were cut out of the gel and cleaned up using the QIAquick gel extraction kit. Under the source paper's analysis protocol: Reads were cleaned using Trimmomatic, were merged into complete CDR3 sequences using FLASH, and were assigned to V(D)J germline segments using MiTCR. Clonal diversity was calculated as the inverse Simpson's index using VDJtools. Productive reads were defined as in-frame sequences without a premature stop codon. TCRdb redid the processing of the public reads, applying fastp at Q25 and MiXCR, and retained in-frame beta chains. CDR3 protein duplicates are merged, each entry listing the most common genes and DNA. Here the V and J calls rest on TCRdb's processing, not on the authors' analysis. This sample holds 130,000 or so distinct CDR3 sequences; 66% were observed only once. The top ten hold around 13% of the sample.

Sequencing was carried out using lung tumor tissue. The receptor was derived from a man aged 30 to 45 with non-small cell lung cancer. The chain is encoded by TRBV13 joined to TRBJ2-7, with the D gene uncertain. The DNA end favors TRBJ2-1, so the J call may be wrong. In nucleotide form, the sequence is TGTGCCAGCAGCTTAGGAGGCGACGAGCAGTTCTTC. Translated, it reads CASSLGGDEQFF.